These 21 T cell receptor beta chains came from one sample sequenced in a study of blood T cell repertoires in COVID-19 (dated by TCRdb to the early 2020s). Library generation was performed with the immunoSEQ multiplex PCR assay. This immuneACCESS table, as held by TCRdb, lists in-frame sequences with V and J called but not all clones. Of the missing ones, under half trace to an unresolved V gene in checked studies; the others have no known cause. The sample table holds 200,000 to 300,000 clones, of which over 70% were seen once. The top ten hold around 3.4% of the sample. Sequenced material: peripheral blood. These receptor sequences come from a woman aged 80 or older with acute or convalescent COVID-19.

This clone has a handful of counts. The chain combines TRBV9 with TRBJ1-4; 8 bases map to TRBD1. V lost 0 bases and J lost 7; bases outside the gene matches: 8. Germline CDR1 SGDLS, CDR2 YYNGEE. This CDR3 has 16 residues. The CDR3 spells CASSVGDSGGVEKLFF. The CDR3 DNA reads as TGTGCCAGCAGCGTAGGGGATTCAGGGGGCGTTGAAAAACTGTTTTTT.

The chain combines TRBV15 with TRBJ1-1, with 7 bases matching TRBD1. The CDR3 loop spans 14 amino acids. The germline CDR1 and CDR2 sequences are LNHNV and YYDKDF (reference sequence). Unmatched junction bases numbered 9, after V lost 2 bases and J lost 9 bases. The CDR3 nucleotides read TGTGCCACCAGCAGAACAGGGGCCACTCCAAAAGCTTTCTTT. Translation: CATSRTGATPKAFF. Full variable domain (missing parts from reference TRBV15 and TRBJ1-1): DAMVIQNPRYQVTQFGKPVTLSCSQTLNHNVMYWYQQKSSQAPKLLFHYYDKDFNNEADTPDNFQSRRPNTSFCFLDIRSPGLGDTAMYLCATSRTGATPKAFFGQGTRLTVV.

The chain carries TRBV1 and TRBJ1-1; the tabulated D call, TRBD1, remains unverified against the DNA. TRBV1 is a known pseudogene. The CDR3 is 15 residues long. The CDR3 region has the DNA TGCACCAGCAGCCAAGGGGTCAGGGGGTACACTGAAGCTTTCTTT. It specifies CTSSQGVRGYTEAFF.

The gene calls are TRBV7-9 and TRBJ1-1; D might be TRBD1 (6 bases). The V end was cut by 8 bases, the J end by 8 bases, with 15 bases between. The CDR3 consists of 12 residues. The germline V gene has CDR1 SEHNR and CDR2 FQNEAQ (reference sequence). The CDR3 DNA reads as TGTGCCAGCTCTGAAGGGGGATCCGAAGCTTTCTTT. Encoded protein: CASSEGGSEAFF.

This clone was counted between two and nine times. The chain joins TRBV6-2 or TRBV6-3 to TRBJ1-1, with no clear D. The V end lost 2 bases, the J end lost 4 bases, and 17 bases lay between the germline ends. The germline CDR1 and CDR2 sequences are MNHEY and SVGEGT. The CDR3 length is 16 residues. CDR3 nucleotide sequence: TGTGCCAGCAGTTACCCGCACCGTCCCGGGTTCACTGAAGCTTTCTTT. Its protein product is CASSYPHRPGFTEAFF.

In this sample, this clone turned up many times. The rearrangement links TRBV19 to TRBJ1-1; 10 bases map to TRBD1. J lost 0 bases, V lost 7 bases, and 14 bases had no gene match. From germline, CDR1 is LNHDA and CDR2 SQIVND (reference sequence). The CDR3 is 18 amino acids. CDR3 sequence reads: CASMGQGRRRSMNTEAFF. CDR3 in DNA: TGTGCCAGTATGGGACAGGGGCGTCGGAGGTCCATGAACACTGAAGCTTTCTTT.

The rearrangement links TRBV14 to TRBJ2-2; D perhaps matches TRBD2 (6 bases). Germline lookup yields CDR1 SGHDN and CDR2 FVKESK. There are 15 residues in the CDR3. With 5 bases removed from V and 0 bases from J, the gap between germline ends came to 10 bases. CDR3 amino acids: CASSVLATNTGELFF. CDR3 coding DNA: TGTGCCAGCAGCGTCCTAGCGACGAACACCGGGGAGCTGTTTTTT.

V usage is TRBV28 and J usage is TRBJ1-5, with a weak D call TRBD1 (6 bases). The V end was cut by 1 base, the J end by 0 bases, with 19 bases between. CDR1 is MDHEN, CDR2 SYDVKM, per germline. The CDR3 totals 19 residues. CDR3 nucleotides: TGTGCCAGCAGTTTATTCGGTAGTCTGGACAGACATAGCAATCAGCCCCAGCATTTT. Protein sequence: CASSLFGSLDRHSNQPQHF. Complete variable domain (other parts from reference TRBV28 and TRBJ1-5): DVKVTQSSRYLVKRTGEKVFLECVQDMDHENMFWYRQDPGLGLRLIYFSYDVKMKEKGDIPEGYSVSREKKERFSLILESASTNQTSMYLCASSLFGSLDRHSNQPQHFGDGTRLSIL.

The chain links TRBV19 to TRBJ1-2, with D perhaps TRBD1 (6 bases). Deletions cut 5 bases from V and 10 bases from J, with 23 bases between. This CDR3 contains 15 residues. The germline V gene has CDR1 LNHDA and CDR2 SQIVND (reference sequence). The CDR3 sequence is CASSPGQQPQFFYTF. CDR3 DNA sequence: TGTGCCAGTAGTCCCGGACAGCAGCCACAGTTTTTCTACACCTTC.

The V call is TRBV6-5, the J call TRBJ2-7; 7 bases are a match to TRBD1. The germline V gene has CDR1 MNHEY and CDR2 SVGAGI. The CDR3 sequence is 15 residues long. V was clipped by 4 bases and J by 0 bases; unmatched bases: 6. The CDR3 region is CASSWRQGHSYEQYF. Here the CDR3 DNA reads TGTGCCAGCAGTTGGCGACAGGGACACTCCTACGAGCAGTACTTC.

The chain links TRBV6-2 or TRBV6-3 to TRBJ1-5; D unresolved. CDR3 size: 13 residues. CDR1 and CDR2 (germline): MNHEY, SVGEGT. With 0 bases removed from V and 12 bases from J, the gap between germline ends came to 12 bases. The CDR3 reads CASSYSIQALQHF. The CDR3, as DNA: TGTGCCAGCAGTTACTCTATTCAGGCACTCCAGCATTTT.

The chain is built from TRBV18 and TRBJ2-1; a weak D match, TRBD1 (8 bases). The germline V gene encodes CDR1 KGHSH and CDR2 LQKENI. Between the trimmed V and J ends, which lost 3 bases and 1 base, there was a span of 13 bases. This CDR3 contains 16 residues. This CDR3 is CASSPRGRESYNEQFF. In DNA, the CDR3 is TGTGCCAGCTCACCCAGGGGGCGGGAGTCCTACAATGAGCAGTTCTTC.

V usage is TRBV3-1 (or the pseudogene TRBV3-2) and J usage is TRBJ1-6; 8 nucleotides match TRBD1. The CDR3 has 13 amino acids. The J segment lost 9 bases and the V segment lost 5 bases, leaving 3 bases of the junction unmatched. Per the germline V gene, CDR1 is LGHDT and CDR2 is YNNKEL (reference sequence). The CDR3 nucleotides are TGTGCCAGCAGCAGTGACAGGGGTTCACCCCTCCACTTT. This sequence encodes CASSSDRGSPLHF.

This clone appeared a single time. The J gene is TRBJ1-2, the V gene TRBV5-1; D remains unclear. The V gene's germline CDR1 is SGHRS and CDR2 YFSETQ. V was cut by 4 bases and J by 2 bases, with 18 bases left in between. The CDR3 has 16 residues. The CDR3 here is CASSPLVADKNYGYTF. CDR3 DNA sequence: TGCGCCAGCAGCCCGCTTGTGGCCGACAAAAACTATGGCTACACCTTC.

This clone was found once. V is TRBV5-3 and J is TRBJ2-3, with 7 nucleotides matching TRBD2. TRBV5-3 is noted as an ORF with a role that remains uncertain. V dropped 3 bases and J dropped 1; count of bases not matched to a gene: 11. There are 17 residues in the CDR3. CDR3 sequence reads: CARSSRRLAVGTDTQYF. DNA for the CDR3: TGTGCCAGAAGCTCCAGGAGACTAGCCGTCGGCACAGATACGCAGTATTTT.

V usage is TRBV7-9 and J usage is TRBJ1-4; D is ambiguous. The germline CDR1 and CDR2 sequences are SEHNR and FQNEAQ (reference sequence). The CDR3 runs to 13 residues. V lost 3 bases, J lost 8 bases, and 10 bases lay in between. CDR3 DNA: TGTGCCAGCAGCTTTTACCCGGGAGAAAAACTGTTTTTT. This gives the protein CASSFYPGEKLFF.

The chain combines TRBV7-6 with TRBJ2-7; D possibly corresponds to TRBD2 (6 bases). Germline CDR1 is SGHVS and CDR2 is FNYEAQ. V shed 4 bases and J shed 2 bases, with 15 bases lying between them. CDR3 length: 15 residues. CDR3 DNA: TGTGCCAGCAGCTCCCCCACGGAGGGGACCTACGAGCAGTACTTC. Its protein product is CASSSPTEGTYEQYF.

The V and J genes are TRBV7-3 and TRBJ2-1, with D uncertain. V lost 5 bases, J lost 0 bases, and 11 bases lay in between. Looked up from germline, CDR1 is SGHTA and CDR2 is FQGTGA. This CDR3 has 15 amino acids. In DNA form, the CDR3 reads TGTGCCAGCAGCCCGCTGCGAAGCTCCTACAATGAGCAGTTCTTC. Its protein product is CASSPLRSSYNEQFF.

The V and J genes are TRBV6-2 or TRBV6-3 and TRBJ2-3; 7 positions match TRBD1. The CDR3 extends over 16 amino acids. Germline loops: CDR1 MNHEY, CDR2 SVGEGT. With V trimmed by 2 bases and J by 2 bases, 7 bases remained unmatched. The CDR3: CASSYGTARLTDTQYF. Here the CDR3 DNA reads TGTGCCAGCAGTTACGGGACAGCGCGACTCACAGATACGCAGTATTTT.

CDR3 in DNA: TGTGCCATCAGGGGGGGCCTAGCGGGAGGCCGGAGCACAGATACGCAGTATTTT. Protein product: CAIRGGLAGGRSTDTQYF. This chain uses TRBV10-3 with TRBJ2-3; 11 bases map to TRBD2. Unmatched junction bases numbered 11, after V lost 6 bases and J lost 0 bases. The germline V gene has CDR1 ENHRY and CDR2 SYGVKD. This CDR3 is 18 amino acids long.

The chain uses TRBV4-2 and TRBJ2-2, with 12 bases aligning to TRBD1. This CDR3 is 17 amino acids long. Germline V gene data show CDR1 as LGHNA and CDR2 as YNFKEQ. V trimming: 4 bases; J trimming: 3 bases; junction bases outside the gene matches: 6. The CDR3 DNA sequence: TGTGCCAGCAGCCCAAGGGGACAGGGGGCTGACACCGGGGAGCTGTTTTTT. Protein: CASSPRGQGADTGELFF.